The following is a T cell receptor (beta chain) sequence with its context. These data belong to a study of cytomegalovirus exposure and HLA in healthy donors. CDR1 SQVTM and CDR2 ANQGSEA come from the germline V gene. There are 13 residues in the CDR3. V shed 8 bases and J 2 bases; nucleotides not matched to a gene: 6. A multiplex PCR was run with 60 Vbeta primers and 13 Jbeta primers. Clones were sequenced by immunoSEQ multiplex PCR, and TCRdb holds only the in-frame ones, with some missing. The data show about 200,000 clones, and the top ten clones hold more than 0.75%. The source material was PBMCs. This TCR was recovered from a woman aged 25 to 39 in good health and CMV-seropositive. This chain connects TRBV29-1 to TRBJ2-7, with 10 bases aligning to TRBD1. CDR3 sequence reads: CSPGQGRPYEQYF. The CDR3 DNA follows: TGCAGCCCGGGACAGGGGAGACCCTACGAGCAGTACTTC.